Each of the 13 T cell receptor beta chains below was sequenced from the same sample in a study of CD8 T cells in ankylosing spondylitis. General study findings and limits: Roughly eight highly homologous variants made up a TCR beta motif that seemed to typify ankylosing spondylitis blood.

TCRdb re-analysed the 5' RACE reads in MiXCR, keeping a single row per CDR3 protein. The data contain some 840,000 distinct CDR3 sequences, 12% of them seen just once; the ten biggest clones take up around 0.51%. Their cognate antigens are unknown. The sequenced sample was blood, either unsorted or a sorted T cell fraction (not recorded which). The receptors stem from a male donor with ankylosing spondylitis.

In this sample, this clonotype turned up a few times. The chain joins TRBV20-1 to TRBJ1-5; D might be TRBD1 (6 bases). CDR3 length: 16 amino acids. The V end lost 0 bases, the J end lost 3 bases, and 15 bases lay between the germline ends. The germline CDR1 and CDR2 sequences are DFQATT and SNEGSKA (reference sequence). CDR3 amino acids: CSARDPQGWINQPQHF. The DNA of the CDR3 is TGCAGTGCTAGAGATCCCCAGGGGTGGATCAATCAGCCCCAGCATTTT.

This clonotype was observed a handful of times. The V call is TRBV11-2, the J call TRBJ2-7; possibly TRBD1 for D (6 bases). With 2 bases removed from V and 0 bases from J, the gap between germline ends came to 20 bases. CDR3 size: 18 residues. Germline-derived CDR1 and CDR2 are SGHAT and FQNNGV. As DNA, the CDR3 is TGTGCCAGCAGCTTAAGTCGGCTACAGGGATCGGGCTCCTACGAGCAGTACTTC. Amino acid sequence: CASSLSRLQGSGSYEQYF. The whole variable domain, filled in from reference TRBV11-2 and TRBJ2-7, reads EAGVAQSPRYKIIEKRQSVAFWCNPISGHATLYWYQQILGQGPKLLIQFQNNGVVDDSQLPKDRFSAERLKGVDSTLKIQPAKLEDSAVYLCASSLSRLQGSGSYEQYFGPGTRLTVT.

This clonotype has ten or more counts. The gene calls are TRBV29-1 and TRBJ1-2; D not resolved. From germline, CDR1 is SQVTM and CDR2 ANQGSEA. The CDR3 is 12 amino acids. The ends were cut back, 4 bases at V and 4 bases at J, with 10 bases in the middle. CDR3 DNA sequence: TGCAGCGTTGCGTACTGGGTCTATGGCTACACCTTC. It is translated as CSVAYWVYGYTF. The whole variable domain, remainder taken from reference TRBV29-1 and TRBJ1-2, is SAVISQKPSRDICQRGTSLTIQCQVDSQVTMMFWYRQQPGQSLTLIATANQGSEATYESGFVIDKFPISRPNLTFSTLTVSNMSPEDSSIYLCSVAYWVYGYTFGSGTRLTVV.

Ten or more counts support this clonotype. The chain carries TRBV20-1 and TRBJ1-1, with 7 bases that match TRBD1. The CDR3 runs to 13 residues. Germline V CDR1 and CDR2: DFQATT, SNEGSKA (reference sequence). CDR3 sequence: CSEHNHRGIEAFF. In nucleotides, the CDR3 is TGCAGCGAACACAATCACAGGGGAATTGAAGCTTTCTTT.

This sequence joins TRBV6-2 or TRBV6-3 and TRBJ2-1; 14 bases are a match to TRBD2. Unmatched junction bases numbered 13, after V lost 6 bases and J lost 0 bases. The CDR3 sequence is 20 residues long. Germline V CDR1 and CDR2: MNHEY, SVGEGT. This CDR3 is CASSPGTSGSSSYSYNEQFF. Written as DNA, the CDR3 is TGTGCCAGCAGCCCCGGGACTAGCGGGAGTTCTTCTTACTCCTACAATGAGCAGTTCTTC.

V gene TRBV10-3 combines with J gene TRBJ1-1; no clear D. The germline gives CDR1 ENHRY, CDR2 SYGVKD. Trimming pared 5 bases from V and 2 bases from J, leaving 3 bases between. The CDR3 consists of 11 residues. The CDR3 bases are TGTGCCATCAGTTCAAACACTGAAGCTTTCTTT. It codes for CAISSNTEAFF.

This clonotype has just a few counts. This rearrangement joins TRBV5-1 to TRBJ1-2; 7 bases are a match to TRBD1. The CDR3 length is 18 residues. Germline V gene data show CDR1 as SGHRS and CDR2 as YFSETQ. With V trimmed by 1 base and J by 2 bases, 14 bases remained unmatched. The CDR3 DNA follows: TGCGCCAGCAGCTTGAATCGGGGTGGTCCGACAGGGAACTATGGCTACACCTTC. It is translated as CASSLNRGGPTGNYGYTF.

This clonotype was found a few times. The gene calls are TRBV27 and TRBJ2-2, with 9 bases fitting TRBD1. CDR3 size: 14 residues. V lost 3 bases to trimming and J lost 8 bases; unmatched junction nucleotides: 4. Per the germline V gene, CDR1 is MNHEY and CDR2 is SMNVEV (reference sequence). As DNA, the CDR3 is TGTGCCAGCAGTTTGACAGGGGGGCGTGGGGAGCTGTTTTTT. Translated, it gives CASSLTGGRGELFF.

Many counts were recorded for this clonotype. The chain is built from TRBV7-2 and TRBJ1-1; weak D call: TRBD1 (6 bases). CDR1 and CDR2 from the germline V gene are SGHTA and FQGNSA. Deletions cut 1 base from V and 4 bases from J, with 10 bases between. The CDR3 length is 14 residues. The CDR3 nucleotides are TGTGCCAGCAGCTTAGGGGGGCTCGGCACTGAAGCTTTCTTT. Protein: CASSLGGLGTEAFF.

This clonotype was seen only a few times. The CDR3 spells CASSYGVGTDYGYTF. The DNA for the CDR3 is TGTGCCAGCAGTTACGGCGTGGGGACAGACTATGGCTACACCTTC. The chain combines TRBV6-5 with TRBJ1-2; 7 bases map to TRBD1. V was pared by 2 bases and J by 3 bases, with 6 bases of the junction left unmatched. Looked up from germline, CDR1 is MNHEY and CDR2 is SVGAGI. CDR3 length: 15 amino acids.

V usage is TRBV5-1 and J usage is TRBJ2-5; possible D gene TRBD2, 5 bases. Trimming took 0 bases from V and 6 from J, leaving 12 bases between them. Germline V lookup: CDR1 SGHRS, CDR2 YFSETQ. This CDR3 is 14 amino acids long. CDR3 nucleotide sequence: TGCGCCAGCAGCTTGGCGGGGTCAGGCAAGACCCAGTACTTC. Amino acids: CASSLAGSGKTQYF.

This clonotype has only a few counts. The CDR3 protein is CASRPWTGNYGYTF. DNA of the CDR3: TGTGCCAGCAGACCTTGGACAGGGAACTATGGCTACACCTTC. The chain joins TRBV6-1 to TRBJ1-2; TRBD1 matches at 8 bases. Per the germline V gene, CDR1 is MNHNS and CDR2 is SASEGT. CDR3 length equals 14 residues. The trim removed 6 bases at V and 2 bases at J, leaving 5 bases unmatched.

CDR3 sequence: CSARHRTGHTEAFF. In DNA form, the CDR3 reads TGCAGTGCTAGACACCGGACAGGGCACACTGAAGCTTTCTTT. The V gene is TRBV20-1, the J gene TRBJ1-1; 8 bases align to TRBD1. The ends lost 2 bases at V and 3 bases at J; junction bases unmatched: 5. Germline lookup yields CDR1 DFQATT and CDR2 SNEGSKA (reference sequence). The CDR3 is 14 residues long.